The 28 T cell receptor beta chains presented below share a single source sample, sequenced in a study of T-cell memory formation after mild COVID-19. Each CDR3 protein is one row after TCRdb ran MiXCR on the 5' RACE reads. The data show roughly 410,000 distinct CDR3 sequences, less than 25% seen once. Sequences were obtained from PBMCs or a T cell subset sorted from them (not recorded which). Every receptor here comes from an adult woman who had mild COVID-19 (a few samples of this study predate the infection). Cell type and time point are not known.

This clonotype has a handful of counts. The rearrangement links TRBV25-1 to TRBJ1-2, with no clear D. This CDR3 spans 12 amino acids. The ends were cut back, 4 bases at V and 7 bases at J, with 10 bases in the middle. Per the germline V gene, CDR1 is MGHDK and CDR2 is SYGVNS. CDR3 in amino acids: CASSVGFLGYTF. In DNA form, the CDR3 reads TGTGCCAGCAGTGTAGGGTTCCTTGGCTACACCTTC.

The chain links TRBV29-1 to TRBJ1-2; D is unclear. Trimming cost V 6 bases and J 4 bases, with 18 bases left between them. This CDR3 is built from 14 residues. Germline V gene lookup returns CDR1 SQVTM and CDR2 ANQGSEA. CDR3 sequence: CSVTSRKSGYGYTF. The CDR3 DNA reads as TGCAGCGTCACATCGCGGAAGTCGGGCTATGGCTACACCTTC.

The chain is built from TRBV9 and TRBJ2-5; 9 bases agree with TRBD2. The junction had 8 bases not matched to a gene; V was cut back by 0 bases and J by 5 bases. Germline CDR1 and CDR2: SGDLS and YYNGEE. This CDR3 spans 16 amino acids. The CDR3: CASSVGAGGARETQYF. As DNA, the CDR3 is TGTGCCAGCAGCGTAGGAGCGGGGGGTGCACGGGAGACCCAGTACTTC.

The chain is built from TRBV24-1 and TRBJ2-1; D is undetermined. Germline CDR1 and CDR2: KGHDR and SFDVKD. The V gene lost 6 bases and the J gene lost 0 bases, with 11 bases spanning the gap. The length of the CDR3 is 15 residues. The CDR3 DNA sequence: TGTGCCACCAGTTCGGGTCCGAGCTCCTACAATGAGCAGTTCTTC. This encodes CATSSGPSSYNEQFF.

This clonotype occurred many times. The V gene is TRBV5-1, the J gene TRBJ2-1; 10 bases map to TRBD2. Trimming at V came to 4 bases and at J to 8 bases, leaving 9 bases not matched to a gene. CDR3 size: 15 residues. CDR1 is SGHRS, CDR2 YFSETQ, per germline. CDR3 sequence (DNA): TGCGCCAGCAGCCTATCTAGCGGGAGCTATGATGAGCAGTTCTTC. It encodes CASSLSSGSYDEQFF.

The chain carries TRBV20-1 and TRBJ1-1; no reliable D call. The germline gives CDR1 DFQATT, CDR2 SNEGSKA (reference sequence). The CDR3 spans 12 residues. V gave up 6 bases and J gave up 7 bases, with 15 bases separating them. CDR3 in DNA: TGCAGTGCAAGTGGCCGGATTATTGAAGCTTTCTTT. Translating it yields CSASGRIIEAFF.

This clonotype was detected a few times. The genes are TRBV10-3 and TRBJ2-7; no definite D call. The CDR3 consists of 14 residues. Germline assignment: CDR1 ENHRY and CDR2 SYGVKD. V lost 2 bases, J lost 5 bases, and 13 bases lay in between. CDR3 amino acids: CAISEELFPDEQYF. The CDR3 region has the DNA TGTGCCATCAGTGAGGAGCTTTTTCCGGACGAGCAGTACTTC.

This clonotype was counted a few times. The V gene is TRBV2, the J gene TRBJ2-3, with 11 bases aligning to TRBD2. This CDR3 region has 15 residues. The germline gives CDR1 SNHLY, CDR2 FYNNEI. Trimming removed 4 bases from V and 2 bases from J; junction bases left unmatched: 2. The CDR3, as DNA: TGTGCCAGCAGTGCGACTAGCGGGGCCACAGATACGCAGTATTTT. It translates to CASSATSGATDTQYF.

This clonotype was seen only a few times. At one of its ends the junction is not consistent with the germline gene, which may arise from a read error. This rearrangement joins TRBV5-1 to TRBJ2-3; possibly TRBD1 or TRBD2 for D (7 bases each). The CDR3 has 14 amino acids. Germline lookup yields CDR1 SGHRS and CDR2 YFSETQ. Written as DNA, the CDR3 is TGTGCCAGCAGCTCCAGGGGGGGTGCAGATACGCAGTATTTT. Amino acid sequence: CASSSRGGADTQYF.

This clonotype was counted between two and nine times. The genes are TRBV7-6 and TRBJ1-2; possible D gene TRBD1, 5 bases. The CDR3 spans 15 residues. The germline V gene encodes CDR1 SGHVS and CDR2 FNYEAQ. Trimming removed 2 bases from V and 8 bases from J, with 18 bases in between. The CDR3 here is CASSLTVGREAGYTF. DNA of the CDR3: TGTGCCAGCAGCTTAACAGTCGGCAGGGAGGCCGGCTACACCTTC.

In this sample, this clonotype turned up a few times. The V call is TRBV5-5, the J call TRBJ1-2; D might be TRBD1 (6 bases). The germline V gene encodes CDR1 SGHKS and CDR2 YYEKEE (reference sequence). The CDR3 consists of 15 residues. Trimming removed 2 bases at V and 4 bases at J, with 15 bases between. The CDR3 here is CASSLQGQPSYGYTF. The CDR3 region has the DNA TGTGCCAGCAGCTTACAAGGACAGCCAAGCTATGGCTACACCTTC.

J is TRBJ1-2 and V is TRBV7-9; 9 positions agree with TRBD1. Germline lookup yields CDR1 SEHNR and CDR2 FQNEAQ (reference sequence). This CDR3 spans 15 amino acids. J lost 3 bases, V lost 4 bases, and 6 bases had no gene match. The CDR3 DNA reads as TGTGCCAGCAGCTCCAGGGACAGGGTGGACTATGGCTACACCTTC. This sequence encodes CASSSRDRVDYGYTF.

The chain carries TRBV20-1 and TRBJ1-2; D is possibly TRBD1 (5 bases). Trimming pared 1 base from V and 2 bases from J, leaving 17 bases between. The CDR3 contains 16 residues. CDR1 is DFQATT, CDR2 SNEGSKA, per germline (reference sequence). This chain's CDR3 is CSARVSGNHPNYGYTF. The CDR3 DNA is TGCAGTGCTAGAGTCTCAGGGAACCACCCGAACTATGGCTACACCTTC.

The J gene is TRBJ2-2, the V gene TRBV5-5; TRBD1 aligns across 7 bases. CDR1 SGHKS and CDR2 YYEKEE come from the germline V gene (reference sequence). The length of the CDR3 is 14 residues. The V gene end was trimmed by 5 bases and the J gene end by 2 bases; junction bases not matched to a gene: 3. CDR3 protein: CASRRQGNTGELFF. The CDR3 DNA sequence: TGTGCCAGCAGGAGACAGGGCAACACCGGGGAGCTGTTTTTT.

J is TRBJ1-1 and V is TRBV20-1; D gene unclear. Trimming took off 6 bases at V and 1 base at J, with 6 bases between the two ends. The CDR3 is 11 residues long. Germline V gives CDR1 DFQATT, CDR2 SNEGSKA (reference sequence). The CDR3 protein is CSAYKNTEAFF. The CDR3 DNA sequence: TGCAGTGCCTACAAGAACACTGAAGCTTTCTTT.

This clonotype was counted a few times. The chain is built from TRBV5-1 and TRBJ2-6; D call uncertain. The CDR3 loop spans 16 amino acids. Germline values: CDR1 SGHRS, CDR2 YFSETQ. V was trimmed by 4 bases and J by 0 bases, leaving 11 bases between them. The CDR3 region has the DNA TGCGCCAGCAGCCTGCTCTTCAGCTCTGGGGCCAACGTCCTGACTTTC. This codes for CASSLLFSSGANVLTF.

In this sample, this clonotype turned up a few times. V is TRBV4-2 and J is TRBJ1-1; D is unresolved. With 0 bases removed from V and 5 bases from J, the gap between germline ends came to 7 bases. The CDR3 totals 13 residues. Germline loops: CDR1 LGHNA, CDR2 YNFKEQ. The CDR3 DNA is TGTGCCAGCAGCCAAGAAATTTCGACTGAAGCTTTCTTT. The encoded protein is CASSQEISTEAFF.

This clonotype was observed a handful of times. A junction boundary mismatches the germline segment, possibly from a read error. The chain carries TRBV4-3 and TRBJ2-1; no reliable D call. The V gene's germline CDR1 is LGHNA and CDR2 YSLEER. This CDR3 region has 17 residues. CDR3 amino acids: CASSQDRTASRINEQLF. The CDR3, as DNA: TGCGCCAGCAGCCAAGATCGGACGGCCTCCCGCATTAATGAGCAGTTATTC.

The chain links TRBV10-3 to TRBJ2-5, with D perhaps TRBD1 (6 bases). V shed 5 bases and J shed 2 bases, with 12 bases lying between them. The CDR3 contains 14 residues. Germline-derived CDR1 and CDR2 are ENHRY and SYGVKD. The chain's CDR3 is CAISWTAGQETQYF. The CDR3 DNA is TGTGCCATCAGTTGGACAGCCGGACAAGAGACCCAGTACTTC.

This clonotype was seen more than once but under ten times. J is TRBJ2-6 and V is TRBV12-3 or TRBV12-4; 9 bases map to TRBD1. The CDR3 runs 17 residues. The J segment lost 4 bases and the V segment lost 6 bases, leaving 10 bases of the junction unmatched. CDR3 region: CASRSGTGRPGANVLTF. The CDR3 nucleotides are TGTGCCAGCAGATCCGGGACAGGGCGCCCCGGGGCCAACGTCCTGACTTTC.

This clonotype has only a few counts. CDR3 region: CASSRSGAQETQYF. CDR3 nucleotide sequence: TGTGCCAGCAGCAGAAGCGGAGCCCAAGAGACCCAGTACTTC. V is TRBV7-2 and J is TRBJ2-5, with D perhaps TRBD2 (5 bases). V lost 5 bases and J lost 1, with 11 bases in between. In germline, CDR1 is SGHTA, CDR2 FQGNSA. The CDR3 extends over 14 amino acids.

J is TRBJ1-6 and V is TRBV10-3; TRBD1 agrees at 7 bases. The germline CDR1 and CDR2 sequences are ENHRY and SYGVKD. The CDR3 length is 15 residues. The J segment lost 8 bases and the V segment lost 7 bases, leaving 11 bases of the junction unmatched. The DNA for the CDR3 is TGTGCCATCAACGCACAGGGGAAGAGAGATTCACCCCTCCACTTT. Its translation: CAINAQGKRDSPLHF.

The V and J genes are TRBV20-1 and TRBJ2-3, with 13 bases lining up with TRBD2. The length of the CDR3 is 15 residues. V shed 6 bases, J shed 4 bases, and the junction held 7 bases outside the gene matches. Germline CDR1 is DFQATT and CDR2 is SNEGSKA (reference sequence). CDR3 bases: TGCAGTGCGGGGGGACTAGCGGGGCTACCAGATACGCAGTATTTT. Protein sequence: CSAGGLAGLPDTQYF.

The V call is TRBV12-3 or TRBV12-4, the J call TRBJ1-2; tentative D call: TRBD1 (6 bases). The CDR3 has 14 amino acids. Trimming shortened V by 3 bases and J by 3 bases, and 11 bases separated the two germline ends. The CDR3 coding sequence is TGTGCCAGCAGTTTCTCTCCAGGGGACTATGGCTACACCTTC. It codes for CASSFSPGDYGYTF.

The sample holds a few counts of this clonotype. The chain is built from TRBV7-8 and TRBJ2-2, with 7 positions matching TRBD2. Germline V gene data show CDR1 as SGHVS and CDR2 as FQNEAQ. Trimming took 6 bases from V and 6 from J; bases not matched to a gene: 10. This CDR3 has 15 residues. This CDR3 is CASRIAGPLAGELFF. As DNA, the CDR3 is TGTGCCAGCAGAATAGCGGGCCCACTGGCCGGGGAGCTGTTTTTT.

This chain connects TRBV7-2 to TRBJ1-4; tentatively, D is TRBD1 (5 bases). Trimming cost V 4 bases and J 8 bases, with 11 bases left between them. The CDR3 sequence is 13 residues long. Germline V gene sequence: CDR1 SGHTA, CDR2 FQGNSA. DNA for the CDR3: TGTGCCAGCAGCTGGGACGGTTGGGAAAAACTGTTTTTT. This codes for CASSWDGWEKLFF. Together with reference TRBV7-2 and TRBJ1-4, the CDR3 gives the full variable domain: GAGVSQSPSNKVTEKGKDVELRCDPISGHTALYWYRQSLGQGLEFLIYFQGNSAPDKSGLPSDRFSAERTGGSVSTLTIQRTQQEDSAVYLCASSWDGWEKLFFGSGTQLSVL.

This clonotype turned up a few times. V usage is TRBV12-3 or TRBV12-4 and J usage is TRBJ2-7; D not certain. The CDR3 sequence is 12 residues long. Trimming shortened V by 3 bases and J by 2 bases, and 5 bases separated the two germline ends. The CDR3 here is CASSFAPYEQYF. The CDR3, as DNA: TGTGCCAGCAGTTTTGCCCCCTACGAGCAGTACTTC.

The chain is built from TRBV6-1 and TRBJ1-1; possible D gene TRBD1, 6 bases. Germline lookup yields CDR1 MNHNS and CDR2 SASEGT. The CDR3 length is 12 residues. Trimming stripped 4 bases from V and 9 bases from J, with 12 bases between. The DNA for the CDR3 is TGTGCCAGCAGTGTTCCCGGGACACAAGCTTTCTTT. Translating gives CASSVPGTQAFF.